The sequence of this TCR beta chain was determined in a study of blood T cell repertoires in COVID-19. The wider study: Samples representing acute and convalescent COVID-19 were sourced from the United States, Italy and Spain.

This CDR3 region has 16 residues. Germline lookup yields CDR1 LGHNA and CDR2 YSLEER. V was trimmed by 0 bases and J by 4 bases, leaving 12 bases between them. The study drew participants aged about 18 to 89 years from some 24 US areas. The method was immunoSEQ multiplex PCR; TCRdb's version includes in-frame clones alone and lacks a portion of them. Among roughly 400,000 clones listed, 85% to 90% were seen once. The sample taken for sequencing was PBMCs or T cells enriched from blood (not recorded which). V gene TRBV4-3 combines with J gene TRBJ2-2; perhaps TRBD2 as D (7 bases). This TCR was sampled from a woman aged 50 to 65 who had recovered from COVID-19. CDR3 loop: CASSQDLGGLTGELFF. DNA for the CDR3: TGCGCCAGCAGCCAAGATCTCGGGGGGCTCACCGGGGAGCTGTTTTTT.